These 17 T cell receptor beta chains were all obtained from the same sample, sequenced in a study of blood T cells in healthy people across ages. A second PCR, run for about 6 to 12 cycles, used a sample-barcoded 5' primer plus a J-beta primer mix. TCRdb reanalysed the 5' RACE reads using MiXCR and keeps one entry per CDR3 protein. The table has about 800,000 distinct CDR3 sequences, 25% seen once; the top ten hold 3.7%. These data were also filed under a second study, of T cells of mothers and their children.

Sequencing was performed on blood. The receptors stem from a boy between 10 and 17 years old in good health.

DNA for the CDR3: TGTGCCAGCAGCTTAGTGCTAGCGGGTGACACAGATACGCAGTATTTT. Its protein is CASSLVLAGDTDTQYF. The chain combines TRBV7-6 with TRBJ2-3; 8 bases are a match to TRBD2. Germline CDR1 SGHVS, CDR2 FNYEAQ. The CDR3 is made up of 16 amino acids. Trimming removed 1 base from V and 2 bases from J; junction bases left unmatched: 5.

The chain joins TRBV3-1 to TRBJ1-5, with D possibly matching TRBD1 (5 bases). The germline V gene encodes CDR1 LGHDT and CDR2 YNNKEL (reference sequence). The CDR3 sequence is 14 residues long. The germline V and J ends were trimmed by 4 bases and 5 bases, with 12 bases remaining between them. The CDR3 DNA reads TGTGCCAGCAGCCGACAGCCAAACGATCAGCCCCAGCATTTT. It encodes CASSRQPNDQPQHF.

This clonotype was observed a single time. V and J are TRBV5-1 and TRBJ2-5; TRBD1 is a possible D gene (5 bases). The germline gives CDR1 SGHRS, CDR2 YFSETQ. CDR3 length equals 11 residues. Trimming shortened V by 6 bases and J by 11 bases, and 14 bases separated the two germline ends. CDR3 residues: CASNQGPFQYF. As DNA, the CDR3 is TGCGCCAGCAATCAGGGTCCCTTTCAGTACTTC.

The V gene is TRBV7-2, the J gene TRBJ2-7; 9 bases align to TRBD2. With 4 bases clipped from V and 5 bases from J, the junction kept 9 bases outside the gene matches. Germline V gives CDR1 SGHTA, CDR2 FQGNSA. CDR3 length equals 15 residues. CDR3 protein: CASSSHSGSGHEQYF. CDR3 nucleotides: TGTGCCAGCAGCTCTCATAGCGGGAGCGGCCACGAGCAGTACTTC.

The chain combines TRBV7-2 with TRBJ2-7, with D perhaps matching TRBD2 (6 bases). The V gene's germline CDR1 is SGHTA and CDR2 FQGNSA. Trimming took off 5 bases at V and 2 bases at J, with 13 bases between the two ends. CDR3 length equals 14 residues. The CDR3, as DNA: TGTGCCAGCAGCATGCGTCCGGGGGCCTACGAGCAGTACTTC. Amino acids: CASSMRPGAYEQYF.

This clonotype was recorded a few times. The rearrangement joins TRBV20-1 to TRBJ2-3; possibly TRBD2 for D (6 bases). CDR1 is DFQATT and CDR2 is SNEGSKA in the germline V gene (reference sequence). Trimming took 4 bases from V and 3 from J, leaving 11 bases between them. The CDR3 extends over 13 amino acids. CDR3: CSATWGVTDTQYF. The CDR3 DNA reads TGCAGTGCTACGTGGGGGGTTACAGATACGCAGTATTTT.

The chain carries TRBV20-1 and TRBJ2-7; D is unclear. V was pared by 1 base and J by 0 bases, with 22 bases between. This CDR3 contains 18 residues. CDR1 and CDR2 from the germline V gene are DFQATT and SNEGSKA (reference sequence). The CDR3 DNA is TGCAGTGCTAGAGTCCTAGTGGCAGGCAAAACCAGCTCCTACGAGCAGTACTTC. Protein product: CSARVLVAGKTSSYEQYF.

The chain carries TRBV9 and TRBJ1-2; no clear D. The CDR3 has 14 residues. V was trimmed by 4 bases and J by 4 bases, leaving 14 bases between them. Germline V gene sequence: CDR1 SGDLS, CDR2 YYNGEE. The CDR3 DNA follows: TGTGCCAGCAGCCCGATTCAAGGAGGCTATGGCTACACCTTC. Translated, it gives CASSPIQGGYGYTF.

The chain joins TRBV9 to TRBJ1-2; 10 bases fit TRBD1. Germline-derived CDR1 and CDR2 are SGDLS and YYNGEE. V trimming: 3 bases; J trimming: 4 bases; junction bases outside the gene matches: 18. The CDR3 covers 19 residues. The CDR3 DNA is TGTGCCAGCAGCGCCAACATTGGAAGGGGACAGGGGTTTGGCTATGGCTACACCTTC. It specifies CASSANIGRGQGFGYGYTF.

As to this clonotype: At one end, the junction sequence differs from germline, possibly due to a read error. The rearrangement joins TRBV7-9 to TRBJ2-7; 10 bases align to TRBD2. The last part of the DNA fits TRBJ2-1 better; the J call may be wrong. CDR1 and CDR2 (germline): SEHNR, FQNEAQ (reference sequence). The CDR3 runs 16 residues. The CDR3 DNA reads as TGTGCCAACAGCCCAACTAGCGGGAATACCTACAATGAGCAGTTCTTC. It is translated as CANSPTSGNTYNEQFF.

The sample holds a few counts of this clonotype. The chain has TRBV20-1 and TRBJ2-5; no reliable D call. CDR3 length: 16 residues. Germline-derived CDR1 and CDR2 are DFQATT and SNEGSKA (reference sequence). Trimming cost V 1 base and J 6 bases, with 21 bases left between them. In DNA form, the CDR3 reads TGCAGTGCTAGAGCATATAAAGATAGCTTCCGGCAGACCCAGTACTTC. This gives the protein CSARAYKDSFRQTQYF.

There are a few counts of this clonotype. The rearrangement links TRBV4-3 to TRBJ2-1; D is unresolved. V was shortened by 1 base and J by 2 bases, with 12 bases between the two germline ends. This CDR3 has 16 amino acids. In germline, CDR1 is LGHNA, CDR2 YSLEER. CDR3 coding DNA: TGCGCCAGCAGCCAAGGGCCCCTATCAGCCTACAATGAGCAGTTCTTC. Protein product: CASSQGPLSAYNEQFF.

The CDR3 nucleotides read TGTGCCAGCAGCTTAGTTCCTGGGGAGTTCCATGGCTACACCTTC. Amino acid sequence: CASSLVPGEFHGYTF. The chain joins TRBV7-3 to TRBJ1-2; D unresolved. The V gene lost 2 bases and the J gene lost 6 bases, with 16 bases spanning the gap. CDR3 size: 15 residues. Germline V gene lookup returns CDR1 SGHTA and CDR2 FQGTGA.

This clonotype was observed a handful of times. This chain uses TRBV6-6 with TRBJ2-3; a weak D match, TRBD1 (6 bases). Between the trimmed V and J ends, which lost 0 bases and 3 bases, there was a span of 13 bases. From germline, CDR1 is MNHNY and CDR2 SVGAGI (reference sequence). This CDR3 comprises 16 residues. The CDR3 nucleotides are TGTGCCAGCAGTTACTCGAGCAGGGGCGGTACAGATACGCAGTATTTT. This translates into CASSYSSRGGTDTQYF.

There are a few counts of this clonotype. In DNA, the CDR3 is TGTGCCAGCAGGATGGGACAGGGACCCTACGAGCAGTACTTC. Protein sequence: CASRMGQGPYEQYF. V usage is TRBV6-2 or TRBV6-3 and J usage is TRBJ2-5; 9 positions agree with TRBD1. The DNA end is a closer match to TRBJ2-7, so the J assignment may be wrong. Germline CDR1 and CDR2: MNHEY and SVGEGT. The CDR3 length is 14 residues.

This clonotype was observed many times. The rearrangement joins TRBV10-3 to TRBJ2-7; perhaps TRBD2 as D (5 bases). The end of the DNA fits TRBJ2-5 better, so the J call may be wrong. The CDR3 totals 13 residues. The germline V gene has CDR1 ENHRY and CDR2 SYGVKD. CDR3 region: CAIKRTYQETQYF. CDR3 bases: TGTGCCATCAAACGGACTTATCAAGAGACCCAGTACTTC.

The rearrangement uses TRBV4-3 and TRBJ2-1, with TRBD2 matching 10 bases. Looked up from germline, CDR1 is LGHNA and CDR2 is YSLEER. The CDR3 has 17 amino acids. The ends lost 2 bases at V and 4 bases at J; junction bases unmatched: 8. CDR3 in amino acids: CASSQRAGGIGYNEQFF. For the CDR3, the DNA is TGCGCCAGCAGCCAAAGAGCGGGGGGGATCGGGTACAATGAGCAGTTCTTC.